What follows is one TCR beta chain and its context. As yet, its antigen is unknown. This sample stems from a study of T cells and Merkel cell carcinoma outcomes. Findings and caveats of the study: Merkel cell carcinoma outcomes were reportedly predicted by repertoire and T-cell density.

Germline V CDR1 and CDR2: SGDLS, YYNGEE. V shed 0 bases and J shed 2 bases, with 11 bases lying between them. The length of the CDR3 is 16 residues. Produced via immunoSEQ multiplex PCR; TCRdb's table is partial and in-frame only. This table holds 6,000 or so clones, about four fifths found once. The sequence derives from a human donor with Merkel cell carcinoma. Some clones in this sample may be carry-over from other donors' samples. The gene calls are TRBV9 and TRBJ2-2; D is possibly TRBD1 (5 bases). The sequencing sample was made of tumor tissue from Merkel cell carcinoma. This CDR3 reads CASSVGAGPNTGELFF. The CDR3 DNA reads as TGTGCCAGCAGCGTAGGAGCAGGGCCCAACACCGGGGAGCTGTTTTTT.